Shown below are 24 T cell receptor beta chains from a single sample sequenced in a study of blood T cell repertoires in COVID-19. Profiled with immunoSEQ multiplex PCR; TCRdb holds only in-frame clones, not every one. The sample shows around 100,000 clones, about 88% of them seen only once. The sample taken for sequencing was peripheral blood. The receptors originated from a man aged 80 or over with acute or convalescent COVID-19.

The gene calls are TRBV5-4 and TRBJ1-1; D unresolved. CDR3 length equals 15 residues. Germline CDR1 and CDR2: SGHNT and YYREEE (reference sequence). The V end lost 2 bases, the J end lost 0 bases, and 11 bases lay between the germline ends. The CDR3 DNA follows: TGTGCCAGCAGCTTTGAAGGGAGCATGAACACTGAAGCTTTCTTT. This codes for CASSFEGSMNTEAFF.

A single count supports this clone. The rearrangement joins TRBV28 to TRBJ1-2, with D perhaps matching TRBD1 (5 bases). Trimming removed 8 bases at V and 2 bases at J, with 9 bases between. CDR1 is MDHEN and CDR2 is SYDVKM in the germline V gene. The CDR3 sequence is 12 residues long. DNA for the CDR3: TGTGCCAGCGGAGGGGCGAACTATGGCTACACCTTC. It is translated as CASGGANYGYTF.

The J gene is TRBJ2-2, the V gene TRBV6-2 or TRBV6-3; 7 bases are a match to TRBD1. V gave up 5 bases and J gave up 3 bases; unmatched junction bases: 9. The CDR3 is 16 residues long. Germline V gene sequence: CDR1 MNHEY, CDR2 SVGEGT. CDR3 nucleotides: TGTGCCAGCAGTCACGACAGGGAGCCGGACACCGGGGAGCTGTTTTTT. It yields the protein CASSHDREPDTGELFF.

The chain is built from TRBV18 and TRBJ2-5; D gene ambiguous. The CDR3 runs to 14 residues. Germline values: CDR1 KGHSH, CDR2 LQKENI. Deletions cut 0 bases from V and 5 bases from J, with 10 bases between. Here the CDR3 DNA reads TGTGCCAGCTCACCACCGGCCAGCGTGGAGACCCAGTACTTC. Its protein is CASSPPASVETQYF.

The V and J genes are TRBV28 and TRBJ1-5, with no clear D. Trimming removed 6 bases from V and 6 bases from J, with 15 bases in between. Germline V lookup: CDR1 MDHEN, CDR2 SYDVKM. The CDR3 extends over 14 amino acids. The CDR3 protein is CASRVAGSGQPQHF. CDR3 bases: TGTGCCAGCAGGGTTGCGGGATCGGGTCAGCCCCAGCATTTT.

The chain couples TRBV28 to TRBJ1-2; the match to TRBD1 covers 7 bases. Germline assignment: CDR1 MDHEN and CDR2 SYDVKM. The CDR3 is 15 amino acids. Trimming removed 6 bases from V and 0 bases from J; junction bases left unmatched: 7. This CDR3 is CASRPDRAANYGYTF. In DNA, the CDR3 is TGTGCCAGCAGACCCGACAGGGCCGCTAACTATGGCTACACCTTC.

This chain uses TRBV27 with TRBJ2-1, with 8 bases identical to TRBD2. V was clipped by 6 bases and J by 8 bases; unmatched bases: 3. Germline CDR1 is MNHEY and CDR2 is SMNVEV (reference sequence). The CDR3 covers 12 residues. CDR3 DNA sequence: TGTGCCAGCAGCCCGACTAGCGATGAGCAGTTCTTC. This translates into CASSPTSDEQFF.

The rearrangement uses TRBV29-1 and TRBJ2-1; TRBD2 matches 14 bases. In germline, CDR1 is SQVTM, CDR2 ANQGSEA. Losses at the gene ends were 7 bases for V and 8 bases for J; bases not matched to a gene: 4. CDR3 length: 13 residues. DNA of the CDR3: TGCAGCGCAGGGACTAGCGGGAGCTATGAGCAGTTCTTC. Amino acid sequence: CSAGTSGSYEQFF.

The rearrangement uses TRBV7-2 and TRBJ2-4, with 9 bases that match TRBD2. The CDR3 totals 16 residues. V shed 1 base, J shed 7 bases, and the junction held 8 bases outside the gene matches. CDR1 SGHTA and CDR2 FQGNSA come from the germline V gene. The CDR3 sequence: CASSLEPGAGGNIQYF. The CDR3 nucleotides read TGTGCCAGCAGCTTAGAGCCGGGGGCGGGGGGGAACATTCAGTACTTC.

This chain joins TRBV10-3 and TRBJ2-3, with 9 bases identical to TRBD2. The V gene end was trimmed by 4 bases and the J gene end by 5 bases; junction bases not matched to a gene: 7. The germline CDR1 and CDR2 sequences are ENHRY and SYGVKD. The CDR3 runs to 15 residues. CDR3 region: CAISGFAGGVDTQYF. CDR3 DNA sequence: TGTGCCATCAGTGGGTTTGCGGGAGGGGTAGATACGCAGTATTTT.

The chain has TRBV20-1 and TRBJ2-3, with 9 bases aligning to TRBD2. Germline-derived CDR1 and CDR2 are DFQATT and SNEGSKA (reference sequence). V lost 3 bases to trimming and J lost 2 bases; unmatched junction nucleotides: 6. This CDR3 region has 15 residues. The DNA of the CDR3 is TGCAGTGCTAGTACCCTAGCGGGGTCCACAGATACGCAGTATTTT. Protein product: CSASTLAGSTDTQYF.

The rearrangement uses TRBV14 and TRBJ1-2; D uncertain. This CDR3 spans 14 amino acids. The ends were cut back, 4 bases at V and 6 bases at J, with 15 bases in the middle. The germline V gene encodes CDR1 SGHDN and CDR2 FVKESK. DNA of the CDR3: TGTGCCAGCAGCCGCTTGGGGAGTGCGGATGGCTACACCTTC. Translation gives CASSRLGSADGYTF.

This clone was counted ten times or more. The chain recombines TRBV5-8 with TRBJ2-2; possible D gene TRBD1, 6 bases. Germline V gene sequence: CDR1 SGHTS, CDR2 YDEGEE. Trimming removed 0 bases at V and 5 bases at J, with 8 bases between. The CDR3 is 14 amino acids. CDR3: CASSLVQGTGELFF. The CDR3 bases are TGTGCCAGCAGCTTGGTGCAGGGGACCGGGGAGCTGTTTTTT.

The chain is built from TRBV20-1 and TRBJ1-2; D call uncertain. Germline loops: CDR1 DFQATT, CDR2 SNEGSKA (reference sequence). Trimming took 5 bases from V and 6 from J, leaving 7 bases between them. The CDR3 covers 10 residues. The CDR3 nucleotides are TGCAGTGCTTATTCTAATGGCTACACCTTC. Protein product: CSAYSNGYTF.

This sequence joins TRBV5-1 and TRBJ1-6; weak D call: TRBD1 (6 bases). Germline loops: CDR1 SGHRS, CDR2 YFSETQ. Trimming shortened V by 4 bases and J by 9 bases, and 14 bases separated the two germline ends. The CDR3 sequence is 14 residues long. CDR3 amino acids: CASSPGTSFSPLHF. The CDR3 DNA reads as TGCGCCAGCAGCCCGGGGACATCCTTTTCACCCCTCCACTTT.

CDR3 amino acids: CASSLAPQGQETQYF. DNA for the CDR3: TGTGCCAGCAGCTTGGCTCCCCAGGGACAAGAGACCCAGTACTTC. V usage is TRBV5-5 and J usage is TRBJ2-5, with D possibly TRBD1 on 5 matching bases. Per germline, CDR1 SGHKS and CDR2 YYEKEE (reference sequence). V lost 0 bases, J lost 2 bases, and 11 bases lay in between. This CDR3 spans 15 amino acids.

This chain connects TRBV27 to TRBJ2-7, with TRBD1 identical over 8 bases. CDR3 length: 14 residues. The ends lost 3 bases at V and 4 bases at J; junction bases unmatched: 5. CDR1 and CDR2 (germline): MNHEY, SMNVEV (reference sequence). CDR3 amino acids: CASSFSGGPYEQYF. CDR3 coding DNA: TGTGCCAGCAGTTTTTCAGGGGGCCCGTACGAGCAGTACTTC.

This chain uses TRBV5-1 with TRBJ2-5; no definite D call. The CDR3 extends over 13 amino acids. Germline assignment: CDR1 SGHRS and CDR2 YFSETQ. The ends were cut back, 4 bases at V and 4 bases at J, with 11 bases in the middle. As DNA, the CDR3 is TGCGCCAGCAGCCCAAACTTCGGAGAGACCCAGTACTTC. Amino acids: CASSPNFGETQYF.

The V and J genes are TRBV6-1 and TRBJ2-3; 7 nucleotides agree with TRBD2. V lost 2 bases, J lost 7 bases, and 6 bases stayed unmatched. The CDR3 has 14 residues. CDR1 is MNHNS and CDR2 is SASEGT in the germline V gene. The CDR3: CASSESGGSNTQYF. The CDR3 nucleotides are TGTGCCAGCAGTGAATCGGGGGGATCGAATACGCAGTATTTT.

The chain has TRBV9 and TRBJ2-5, with D hard to call. This CDR3 is built from 13 residues. V was shortened by 0 bases and J by 7 bases, with 10 bases between the two germline ends. The germline V gene encodes CDR1 SGDLS and CDR2 YYNGEE. The CDR3 loop is CASSVDLRRTQYF. The CDR3 DNA reads TGTGCCAGCAGCGTAGACCTCCGGAGGACCCAGTACTTC.

The chain joins TRBV3-1 (or the pseudogene TRBV3-2) to TRBJ2-5; D remains unclear. Between the trimmed V and J ends, which lost 1 base and 3 bases, there was a span of 3 bases. This CDR3 is built from 12 residues. Germline V CDR1 and CDR2: LGHDT, YNNKEL (reference sequence). CDR3 in DNA: TGTGCCAGCAGCCAAGCGGAAGAGACCCAGTACTTC. Translated, it gives CASSQAEETQYF.

The chain is built from TRBV19 and TRBJ2-1; 8 bases line up with TRBD2. V gave up 4 bases and J gave up 4 bases; unmatched junction bases: 3. CDR1 LNHDA and CDR2 SQIVND come from the germline V gene (reference sequence). This CDR3 has 14 residues. CDR3 protein: CASSTPGGYNEQFF. CDR3 bases: TGTGCCAGTAGTACGCCGGGAGGGTACAATGAGCAGTTCTTC.

The gene calls are TRBV27 and TRBJ2-2, with D perhaps matching TRBD2 (5 bases). The length of the CDR3 is 14 residues. In germline, CDR1 is MNHEY, CDR2 SMNVEV (reference sequence). V was clipped by 5 bases and J by 1 base, with 8 bases between them. CDR3: CASSAGLNTGELFF. The DNA for the CDR3 is TGTGCCAGCAGTGCGGGTCTGAACACCGGGGAGCTGTTTTTT.

V is TRBV3-1 (or the pseudogene TRBV3-2) and J is TRBJ2-5; D unclear. Germline V lookup: CDR1 LGHDT, CDR2 YNNKEL (reference sequence). Trimming removed 0 bases at V and 5 bases at J, with 10 bases between. This CDR3 is built from 14 residues. The CDR3 is CASSQDREPETQYF. The CDR3 nucleotides are TGTGCCAGCAGCCAAGATCGCGAACCGGAGACCCAGTACTTC.